This TCR beta chain is from a study of metastatic and nonmetastatic thyroid tumors. Study at large: Repertoires from malignant and benign thyroid patients were compared across blood and tumor or nodule tissue. Overall study findings and caveats: Relative to benign nodules, malignant thyroid tumors were reportedly characterized by significantly elevated TCR beta diversity in blood and tumor.

In this sample, this clone turned up a few times. Its antigen is not known. This CDR3 contains 15 residues. Germline CDR1 MNHEY, CDR2 SVGEGT. J lost 7 bases, V lost 6 bases, and 8 bases had no gene match. There were no patients who had received any treatment before thyroid surgery. TCRdb reassembled clones from the PCR reads with MiXCR. The repertoire has roughly 35,000 clones, less than 40% of them found once; the top ten carry roughly 22%. Sequences were obtained from tumor tissue. The sequence derives from a female donor with papillary thyroid cancer or a benign thyroid nodule (not recorded which). Some clones in this sample may be carry-over from other donors' samples. The V and J genes are TRBV6-2 or TRBV6-3 and TRBJ2-3; 12 bases agree with TRBD2. The CDR3 region is CASSDLLAGGYTQYF. The CDR3 bases are TGTGCCAGCAGCGACCTACTAGCGGGGGGTTATACGCAGTATTTT.